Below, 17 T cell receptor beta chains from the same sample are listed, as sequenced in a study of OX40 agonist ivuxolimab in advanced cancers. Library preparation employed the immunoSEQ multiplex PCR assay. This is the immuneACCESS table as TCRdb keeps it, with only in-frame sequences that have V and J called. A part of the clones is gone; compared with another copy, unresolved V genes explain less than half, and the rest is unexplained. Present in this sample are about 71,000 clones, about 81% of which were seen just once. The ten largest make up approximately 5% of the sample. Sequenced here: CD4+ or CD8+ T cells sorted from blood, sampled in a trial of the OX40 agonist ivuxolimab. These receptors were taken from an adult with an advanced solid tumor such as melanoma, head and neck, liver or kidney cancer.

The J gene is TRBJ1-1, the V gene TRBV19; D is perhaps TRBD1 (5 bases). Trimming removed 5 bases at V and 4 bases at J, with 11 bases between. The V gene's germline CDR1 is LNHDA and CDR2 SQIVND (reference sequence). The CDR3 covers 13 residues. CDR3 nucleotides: TGTGCCAGTAGTGCACAACAGGCCACTGAAGCTTTCTTT. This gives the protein CASSAQQATEAFF.

CDR3 in DNA: TGTGCCAGCAGCCAAAGGGAAAGGGGGGCTACCCTTGACACTGAAGCTTTCTTT. Its protein product is CASSQRERGATLDTEAFF. The chain carries TRBV4-2 and TRBJ1-1; D perhaps matches TRBD1 (6 bases). CDR1 is LGHNA, CDR2 YNFKEQ, per germline. The CDR3 is made up of 18 amino acids. V was trimmed by 2 bases and J by 3 bases, leaving 22 bases between them.

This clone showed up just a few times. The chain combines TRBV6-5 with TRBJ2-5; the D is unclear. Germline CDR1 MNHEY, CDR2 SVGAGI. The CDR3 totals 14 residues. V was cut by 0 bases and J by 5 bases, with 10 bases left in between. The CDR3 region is CASSYSAPGETQYF. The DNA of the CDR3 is TGTGCCAGCAGTTACTCTGCCCCCGGGGAGACCCAGTACTTC.

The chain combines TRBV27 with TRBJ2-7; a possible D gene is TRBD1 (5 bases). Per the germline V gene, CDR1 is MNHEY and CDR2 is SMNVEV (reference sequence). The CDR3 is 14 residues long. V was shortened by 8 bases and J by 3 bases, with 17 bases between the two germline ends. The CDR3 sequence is CASGARAAFYEQYF. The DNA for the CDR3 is TGTGCCAGCGGGGCAAGGGCGGCGTTCTACGAGCAGTACTTC.

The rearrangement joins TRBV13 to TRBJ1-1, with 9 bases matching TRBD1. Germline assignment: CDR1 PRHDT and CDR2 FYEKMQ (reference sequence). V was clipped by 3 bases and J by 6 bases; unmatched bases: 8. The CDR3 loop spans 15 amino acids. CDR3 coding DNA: TGTGCCAGCAGCTTTTTTGGGACAGGGAAGGCTGAAGCTTTCTTT. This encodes CASSFFGTGKAEAFF.

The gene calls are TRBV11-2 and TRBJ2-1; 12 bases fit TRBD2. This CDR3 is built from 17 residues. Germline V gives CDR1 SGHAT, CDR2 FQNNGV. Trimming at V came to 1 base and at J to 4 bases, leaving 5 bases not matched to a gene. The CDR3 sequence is CASSLGLAGGLYNEQFF. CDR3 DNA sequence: TGTGCCAGCAGCTTAGGGCTAGCGGGAGGGCTTTACAATGAGCAGTTCTTC.

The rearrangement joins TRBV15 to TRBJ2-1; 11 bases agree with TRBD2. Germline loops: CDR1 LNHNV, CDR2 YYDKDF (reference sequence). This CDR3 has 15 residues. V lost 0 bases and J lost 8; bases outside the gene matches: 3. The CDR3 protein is CATSRDTSGSYEQFF. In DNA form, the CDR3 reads TGTGCCACCAGCAGAGATACTAGCGGGAGTTATGAGCAGTTCTTC.

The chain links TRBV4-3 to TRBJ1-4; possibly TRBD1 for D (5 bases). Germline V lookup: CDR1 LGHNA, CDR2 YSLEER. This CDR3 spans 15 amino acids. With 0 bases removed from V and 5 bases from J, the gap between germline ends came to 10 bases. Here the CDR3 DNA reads TGCGCCAGCAGCCAAGAACGACAGATAAATGAAAAACTGTTTTTT. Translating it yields CASSQERQINEKLFF.

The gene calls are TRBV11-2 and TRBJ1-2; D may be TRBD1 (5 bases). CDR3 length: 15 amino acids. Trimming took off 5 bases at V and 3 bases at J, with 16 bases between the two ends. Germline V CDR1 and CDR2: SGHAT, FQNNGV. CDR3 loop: CASSQGPGGYYGYTF. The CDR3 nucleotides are TGTGCCAGCAGCCAGGGTCCGGGAGGGTACTATGGCTACACCTTC.

The chain's CDR3 is CASSQASGKNIQYF. For the CDR3, the DNA is TGCGCCAGCAGCCAAGCTTCGGGGAAAAACATTCAGTACTTC. This chain joins TRBV4-1 and TRBJ2-4; TRBD2 might be the D (5 bases). V lost 1 base and J lost 4, with 8 bases in between. Germline V gives CDR1 MGHRA, CDR2 YSYEKL. The CDR3 has 14 residues.

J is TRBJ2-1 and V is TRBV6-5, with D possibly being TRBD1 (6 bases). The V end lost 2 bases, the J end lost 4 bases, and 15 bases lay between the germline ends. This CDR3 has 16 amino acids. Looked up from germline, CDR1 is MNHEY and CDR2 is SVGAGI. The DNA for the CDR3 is TGTGCCAGCAGTTACGATAGAAGGACAGTTTACAATGAGCAGTTCTTC. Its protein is CASSYDRRTVYNEQFF.

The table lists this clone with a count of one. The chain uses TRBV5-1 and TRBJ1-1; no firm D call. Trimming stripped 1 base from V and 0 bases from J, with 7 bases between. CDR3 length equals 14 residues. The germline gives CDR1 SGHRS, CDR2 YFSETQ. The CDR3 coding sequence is TGCGCCAGCAGCTTGTCTGGGATGAACACTGAAGCTTTCTTT. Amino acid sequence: CASSLSGMNTEAFF.

DNA of the CDR3: TGTGCCTGGACCGGAATACATACAAGAGGAAACACCATATATTTT. Translated, it gives CAWTGIHTRGNTIYF. V usage is TRBV30 and J usage is TRBJ1-3; D gene ambiguous. Trimming removed 4 bases from V and 4 bases from J, with 17 bases in between. Looked up from germline, CDR1 is GTSNPN and CDR2 is SVGIG (reference sequence). This CDR3 has 15 amino acids.

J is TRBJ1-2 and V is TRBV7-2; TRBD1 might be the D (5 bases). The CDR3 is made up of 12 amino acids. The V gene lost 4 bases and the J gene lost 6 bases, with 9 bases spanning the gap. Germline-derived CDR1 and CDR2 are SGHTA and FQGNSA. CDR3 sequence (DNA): TGTGCCAGCAGCTCCTGGGGGGATGGCTACACCTTC. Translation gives CASSSWGDGYTF.

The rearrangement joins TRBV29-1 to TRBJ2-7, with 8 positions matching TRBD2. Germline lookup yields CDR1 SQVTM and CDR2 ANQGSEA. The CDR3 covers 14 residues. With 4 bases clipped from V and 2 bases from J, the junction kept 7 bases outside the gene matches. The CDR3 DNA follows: TGCAGCGTTGGGAAGCGGGAGAGCCCCTACGAGCAGTACTTC. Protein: CSVGKRESPYEQYF.

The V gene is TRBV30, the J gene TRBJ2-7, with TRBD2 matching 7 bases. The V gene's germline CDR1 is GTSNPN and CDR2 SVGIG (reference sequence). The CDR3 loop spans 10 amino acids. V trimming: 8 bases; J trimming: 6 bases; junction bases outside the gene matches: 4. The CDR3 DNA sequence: TGTGCCGCGGGGGTTGTCGAGCAGTACTTC. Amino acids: CAAGVVEQYF.

CDR3 region: CASSLTGQLGQHF. The CDR3 bases are TGTGCCAGCAGCCTAACTGGACAGTTGGGCCAGCATTTT. The chain links TRBV7-8 to TRBJ1-5; D perhaps matches TRBD1 (6 bases). V lost 5 bases to trimming and J lost 12 bases, with 17 bases between them. CDR1 and CDR2 from the germline V gene are SGHVS and FQNEAQ. The CDR3 is made up of 13 amino acids.